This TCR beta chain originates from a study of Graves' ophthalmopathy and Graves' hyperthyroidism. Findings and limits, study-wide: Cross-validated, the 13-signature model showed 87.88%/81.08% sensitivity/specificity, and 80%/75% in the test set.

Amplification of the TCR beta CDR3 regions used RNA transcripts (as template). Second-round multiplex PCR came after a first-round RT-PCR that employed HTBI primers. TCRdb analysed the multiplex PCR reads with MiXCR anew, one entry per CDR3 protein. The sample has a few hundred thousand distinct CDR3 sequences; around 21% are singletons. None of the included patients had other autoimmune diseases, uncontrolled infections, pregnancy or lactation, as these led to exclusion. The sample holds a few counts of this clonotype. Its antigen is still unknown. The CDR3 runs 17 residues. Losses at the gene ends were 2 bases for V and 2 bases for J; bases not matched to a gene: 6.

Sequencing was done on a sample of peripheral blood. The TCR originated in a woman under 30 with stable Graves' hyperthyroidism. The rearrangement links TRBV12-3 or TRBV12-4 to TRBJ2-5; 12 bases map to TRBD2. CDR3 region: CASSLRLAGGEQETQYF. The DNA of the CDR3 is TGTGCCAGCAGTTTACGGCTAGCGGGAGGGGAACAAGAGACCCAGTACTTC.